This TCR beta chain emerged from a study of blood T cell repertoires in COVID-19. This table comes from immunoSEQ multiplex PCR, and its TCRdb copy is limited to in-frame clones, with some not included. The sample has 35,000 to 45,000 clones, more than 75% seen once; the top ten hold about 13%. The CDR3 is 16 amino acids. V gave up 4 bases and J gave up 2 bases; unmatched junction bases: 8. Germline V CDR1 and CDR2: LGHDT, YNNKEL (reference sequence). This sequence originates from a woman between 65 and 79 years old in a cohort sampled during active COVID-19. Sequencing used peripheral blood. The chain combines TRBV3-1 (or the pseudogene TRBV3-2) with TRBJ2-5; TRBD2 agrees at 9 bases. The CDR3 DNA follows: TGTGCCAGCAGCCGGGTCGCGGCGGGAGGGCAAGAGACCCAGTACTTC. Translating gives CASSRVAAGGQETQYF.